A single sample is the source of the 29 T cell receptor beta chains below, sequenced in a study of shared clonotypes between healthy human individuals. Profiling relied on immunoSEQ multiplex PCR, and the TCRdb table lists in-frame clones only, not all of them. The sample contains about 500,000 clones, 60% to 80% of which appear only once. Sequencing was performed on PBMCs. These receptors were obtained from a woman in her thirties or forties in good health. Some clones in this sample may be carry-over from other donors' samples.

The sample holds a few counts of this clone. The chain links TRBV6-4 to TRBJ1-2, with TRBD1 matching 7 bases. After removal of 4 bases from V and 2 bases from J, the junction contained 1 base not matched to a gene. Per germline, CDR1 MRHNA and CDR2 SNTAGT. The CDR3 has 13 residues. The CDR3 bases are TGTGCCAGCAGTGCACAGGGGAACTATGGCTACACCTTC. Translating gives CASSAQGNYGYTF.

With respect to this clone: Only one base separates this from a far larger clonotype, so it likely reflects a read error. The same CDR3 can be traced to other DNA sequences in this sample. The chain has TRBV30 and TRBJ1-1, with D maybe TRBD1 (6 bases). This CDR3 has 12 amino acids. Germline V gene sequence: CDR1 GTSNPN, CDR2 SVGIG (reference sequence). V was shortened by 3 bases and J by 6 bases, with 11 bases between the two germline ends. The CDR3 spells CAWRGAAAEAFF. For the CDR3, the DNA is TGTGCCTGGAGGGGGGCGGCGGCTGAAGCTTTCTTT.

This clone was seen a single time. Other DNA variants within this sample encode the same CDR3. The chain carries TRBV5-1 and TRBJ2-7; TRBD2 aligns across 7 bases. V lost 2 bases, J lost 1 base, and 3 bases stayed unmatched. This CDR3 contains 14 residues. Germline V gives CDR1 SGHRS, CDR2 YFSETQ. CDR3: CASSLGRGSYEQYF. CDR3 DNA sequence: TGCGCCAGCAGCTTAGGGCGGGGGTCCTACGAGCAGTACTTC.

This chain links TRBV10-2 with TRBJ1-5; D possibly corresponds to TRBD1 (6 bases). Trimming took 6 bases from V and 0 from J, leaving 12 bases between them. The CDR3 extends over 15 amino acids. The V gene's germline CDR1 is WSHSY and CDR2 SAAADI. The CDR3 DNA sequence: TGCGCCAGCAGACCACAGGGACTTAGCAATCAGCCCCAGCATTTT. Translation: CASRPQGLSNQPQHF.

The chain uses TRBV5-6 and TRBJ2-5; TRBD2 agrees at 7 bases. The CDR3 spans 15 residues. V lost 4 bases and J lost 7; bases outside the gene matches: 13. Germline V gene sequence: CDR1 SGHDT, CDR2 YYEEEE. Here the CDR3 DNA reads TGTGCCAGCAGCAGGCCCCCTACTAGCGTGGGGACCCAGTACTTC. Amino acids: CASSRPPTSVGTQYF. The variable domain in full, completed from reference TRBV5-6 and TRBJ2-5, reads DAGVTQSPTHLIKTRGQQVTLRCSPKSGHDTVSWYQQALGQGPQFIFQYYEEEERQRGNFPDRFSGHQFPNYSSELNVNALLLGDSALYLCASSRPPTSVGTQYFGPGTRLLVL.

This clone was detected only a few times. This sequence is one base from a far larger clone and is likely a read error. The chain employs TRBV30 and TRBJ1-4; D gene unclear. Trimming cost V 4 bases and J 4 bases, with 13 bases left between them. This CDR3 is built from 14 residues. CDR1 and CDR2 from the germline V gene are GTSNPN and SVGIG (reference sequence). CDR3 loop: CAWNRPGGNEKLFF. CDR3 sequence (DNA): TGTGCCTGGAACCGCCCGGGTGGTAATGAAAAACTGTTTTTT.

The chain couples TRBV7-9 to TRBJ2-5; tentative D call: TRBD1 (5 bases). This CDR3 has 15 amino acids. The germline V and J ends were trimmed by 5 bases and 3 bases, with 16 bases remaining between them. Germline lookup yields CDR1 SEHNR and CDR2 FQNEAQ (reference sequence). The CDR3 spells CASSPPRAEEETQYF. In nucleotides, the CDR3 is TGTGCCAGCAGCCCCCCCAGGGCAGAGGAAGAGACCCAGTACTTC.

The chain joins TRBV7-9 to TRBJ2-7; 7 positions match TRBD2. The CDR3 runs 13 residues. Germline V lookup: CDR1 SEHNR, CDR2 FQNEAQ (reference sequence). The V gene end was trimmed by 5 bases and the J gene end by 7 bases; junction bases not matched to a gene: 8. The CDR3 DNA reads TGTGCCAGCAGCACTACAGCGGGACTGGAGCAGTACTTC. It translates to CASSTTAGLEQYF. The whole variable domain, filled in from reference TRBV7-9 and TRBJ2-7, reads DTGVSQNPRHKITKRGQNVTFRCDPISEHNRLYWYRQTLGQGPEFLTYFQNEAQLEKSRLLSDRFSAERPKGSFSTLEIQRTEQGDSAMYLCASSTTAGLEQYFGPGTRLTVT.

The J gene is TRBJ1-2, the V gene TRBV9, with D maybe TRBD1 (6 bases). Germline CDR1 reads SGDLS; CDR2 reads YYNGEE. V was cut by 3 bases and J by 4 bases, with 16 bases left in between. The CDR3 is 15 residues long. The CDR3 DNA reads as TGTGCCAGCAGCGCCAGACAGGTGGGGAGCTATGGCTACACCTTC. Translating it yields CASSARQVGSYGYTF.

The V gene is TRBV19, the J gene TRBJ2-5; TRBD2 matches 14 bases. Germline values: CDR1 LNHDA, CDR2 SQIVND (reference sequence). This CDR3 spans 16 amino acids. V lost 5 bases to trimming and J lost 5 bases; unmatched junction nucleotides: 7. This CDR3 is CASSLTSGRARETQYF. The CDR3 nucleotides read TGTGCCAGTAGTTTGACTAGCGGGAGGGCCAGGGAGACCCAGTACTTC.

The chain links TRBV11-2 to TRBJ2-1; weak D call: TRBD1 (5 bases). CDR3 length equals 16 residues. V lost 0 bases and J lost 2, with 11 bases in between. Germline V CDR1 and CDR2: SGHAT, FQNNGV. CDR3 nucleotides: TGTGCCAGCAGCTTAGATGGGGCGAGTACCTACAATGAGCAGTTCTTC. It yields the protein CASSLDGASTYNEQFF. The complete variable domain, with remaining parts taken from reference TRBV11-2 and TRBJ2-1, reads EAGVAQSPRYKIIEKRQSVAFWCNPISGHATLYWYQQILGQGPKLLIQFQNNGVVDDSQLPKDRFSAERLKGVDSTLKIQPAKLEDSAVYLCASSLDGASTYNEQFFGPGTRLTVL.

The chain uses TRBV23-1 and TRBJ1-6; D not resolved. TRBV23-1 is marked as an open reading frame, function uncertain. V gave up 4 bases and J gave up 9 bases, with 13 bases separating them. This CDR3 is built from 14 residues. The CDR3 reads CASSPEVWVSPLHF. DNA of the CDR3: TGCGCCAGCAGTCCGGAGGTTTGGGTTTCACCCCTCCACTTT.

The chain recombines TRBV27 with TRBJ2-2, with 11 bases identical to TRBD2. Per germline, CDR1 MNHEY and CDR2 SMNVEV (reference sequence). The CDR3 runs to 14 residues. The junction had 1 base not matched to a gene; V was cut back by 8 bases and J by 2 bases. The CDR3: CASRLAGNTGELFF. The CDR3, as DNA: TGTGCCAGCCGACTAGCGGGAAACACCGGGGAGCTGTTTTTT.

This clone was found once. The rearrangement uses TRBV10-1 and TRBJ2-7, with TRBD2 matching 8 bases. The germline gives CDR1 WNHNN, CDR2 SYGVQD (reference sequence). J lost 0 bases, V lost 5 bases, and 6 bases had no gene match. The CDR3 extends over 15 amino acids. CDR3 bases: TGCGCCAGCAGTCCGTCGCGGGAGGCCTCCTACGAGCAGTACTTC. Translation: CASSPSREASYEQYF.

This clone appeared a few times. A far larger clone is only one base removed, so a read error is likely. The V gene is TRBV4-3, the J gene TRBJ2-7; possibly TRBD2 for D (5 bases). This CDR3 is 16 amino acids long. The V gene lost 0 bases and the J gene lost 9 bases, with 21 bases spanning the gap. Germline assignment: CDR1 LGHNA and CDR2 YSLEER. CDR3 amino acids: CASSQDYSSPTLVQYF. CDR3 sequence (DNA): TGCGCCAGCAGCCAAGATTATTCTAGCCCTACACTCGTGCAGTACTTC.

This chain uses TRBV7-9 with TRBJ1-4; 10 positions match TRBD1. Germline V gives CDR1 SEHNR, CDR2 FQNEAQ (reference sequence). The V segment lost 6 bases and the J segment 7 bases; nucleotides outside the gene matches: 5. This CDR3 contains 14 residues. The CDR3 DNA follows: TGTGCCAGCAGTCCCGGGACAGGGGTTGAAAAACTGTTTTTT. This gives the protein CASSPGTGVEKLFF.

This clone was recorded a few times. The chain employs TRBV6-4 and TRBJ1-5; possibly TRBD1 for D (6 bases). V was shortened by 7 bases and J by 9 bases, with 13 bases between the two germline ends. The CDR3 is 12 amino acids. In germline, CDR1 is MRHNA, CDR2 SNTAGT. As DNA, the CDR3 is TGTGCCAGCAATCAGGGACAATGGCCCCAGCATTTT. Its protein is CASNQGQWPQHF.

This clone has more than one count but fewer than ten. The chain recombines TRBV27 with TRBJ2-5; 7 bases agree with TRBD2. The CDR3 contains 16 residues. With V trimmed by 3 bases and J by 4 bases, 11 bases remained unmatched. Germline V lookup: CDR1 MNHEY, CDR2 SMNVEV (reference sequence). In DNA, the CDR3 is TGTGCCAGCAGTTTCTGGTCGGCGGGAGCCACAGAGACCCAGTACTTC. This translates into CASSFWSAGATETQYF.

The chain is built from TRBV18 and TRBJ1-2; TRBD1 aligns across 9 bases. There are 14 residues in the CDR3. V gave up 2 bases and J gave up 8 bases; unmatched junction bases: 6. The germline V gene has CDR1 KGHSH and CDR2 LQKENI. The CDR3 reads CASSPTGGAEGYTF. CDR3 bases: TGTGCCAGCTCACCAACAGGGGGCGCGGAAGGCTACACCTTC.

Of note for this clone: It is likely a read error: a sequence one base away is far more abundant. The CDR3 DNA reads TGTGCCAGCAGTGTAGCGGGGCGTGGCGCCGGGGAGCTGTTTTTT. This translates into CASSVAGRGAGELFF. V usage is TRBV2 and J usage is TRBJ2-2, with TRBD2 matching 8 bases. The CDR3 consists of 15 residues. Germline CDR1 is SNHLY and CDR2 is FYNNEI. With V trimmed by 4 bases and J by 6 bases, 7 bases remained unmatched.

The CDR3 sequence is CASSRAGTRGYEQYF. The CDR3 DNA is TGTGCCAGCAGTCGTGCCGGGACTAGGGGTTACGAGCAGTACTTC. The chain uses TRBV2 and TRBJ2-7; 8 bases are a match to TRBD2. Germline assignment: CDR1 SNHLY and CDR2 FYNNEI. CDR3 length: 15 residues. Trimming at V came to 5 bases and at J to 4 bases, leaving 10 bases not matched to a gene.

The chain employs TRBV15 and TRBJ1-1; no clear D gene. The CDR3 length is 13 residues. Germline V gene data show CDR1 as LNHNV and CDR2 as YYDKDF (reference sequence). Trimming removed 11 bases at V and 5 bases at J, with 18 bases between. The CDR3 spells CASRVGLGTEAFF. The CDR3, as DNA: TGTGCCTCCCGAGTAGGGTTGGGAACTGAAGCTTTCTTT. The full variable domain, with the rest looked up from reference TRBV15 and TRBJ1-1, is DAMVIQNPRYQVTQFGKPVTLSCSQTLNHNVMYWYQQKSSQAPKLLFHYYDKDFNNEADTPDNFQSRRPNTSFCFLDIRSPGLGDTAMYLCASRVGLGTEAFFGQGTRLTVV.

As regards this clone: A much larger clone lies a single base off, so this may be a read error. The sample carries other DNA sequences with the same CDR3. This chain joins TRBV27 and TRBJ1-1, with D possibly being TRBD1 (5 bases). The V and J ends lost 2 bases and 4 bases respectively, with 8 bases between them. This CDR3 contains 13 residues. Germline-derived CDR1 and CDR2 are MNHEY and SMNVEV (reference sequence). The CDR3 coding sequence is TGTGCCAGCAGTTTAGGGGGGAGCACTGAAGCTTTCTTT. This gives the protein CASSLGGSTEAFF.

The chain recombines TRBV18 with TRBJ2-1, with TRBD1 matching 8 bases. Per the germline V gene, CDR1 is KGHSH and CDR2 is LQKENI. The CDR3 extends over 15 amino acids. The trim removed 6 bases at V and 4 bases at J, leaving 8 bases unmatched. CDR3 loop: CASSPGQGIYNEQFF. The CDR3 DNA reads TGTGCCAGCTCCCCTGGACAGGGAATTTACAATGAGCAGTTCTTC.

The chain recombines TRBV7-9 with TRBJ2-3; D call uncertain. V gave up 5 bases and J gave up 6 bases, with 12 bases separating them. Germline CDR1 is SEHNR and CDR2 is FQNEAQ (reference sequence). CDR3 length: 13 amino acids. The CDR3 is CASSHPNEDTQYF. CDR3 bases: TGTGCCAGCAGCCACCCCAATGAGGATACGCAGTATTTT.

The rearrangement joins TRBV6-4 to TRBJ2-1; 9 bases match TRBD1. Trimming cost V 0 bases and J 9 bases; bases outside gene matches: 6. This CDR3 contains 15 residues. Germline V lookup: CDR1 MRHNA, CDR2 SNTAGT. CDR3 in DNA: TGTGCCAGCAGTGACTCGACAGGGGGTTTGAGTGAGCAGTTCTTC. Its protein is CASSDSTGGLSEQFF.

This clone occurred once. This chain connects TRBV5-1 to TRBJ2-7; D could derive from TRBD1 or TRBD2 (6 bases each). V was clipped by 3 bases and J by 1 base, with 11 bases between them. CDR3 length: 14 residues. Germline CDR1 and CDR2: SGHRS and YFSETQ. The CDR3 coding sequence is TGCGCCAGCAGCTACGGGGGCAATTCCTACGAGCAGTACTTC. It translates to CASSYGGNSYEQYF.

For the CDR3, the DNA is TGTGCCAGCAGTGCAGGAGGGTTGGGCGGCTACACCTTC. Encoded protein: CASSAGGLGGYTF. The chain carries TRBV6-4 and TRBJ1-2; D not resolved. The V gene lost 4 bases and the J gene lost 8 bases, with 14 bases spanning the gap. CDR1 is MRHNA, CDR2 SNTAGT, per germline. The CDR3 totals 13 residues.

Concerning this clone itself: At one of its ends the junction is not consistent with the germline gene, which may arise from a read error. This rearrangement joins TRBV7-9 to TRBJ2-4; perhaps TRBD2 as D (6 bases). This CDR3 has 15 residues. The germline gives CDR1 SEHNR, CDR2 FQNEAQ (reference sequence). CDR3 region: CASSQDGARGDIQYF. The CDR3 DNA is TGCGCCAGCAGCCAAGATGGGGCGCGCGGGGACATTCAGTACTTC.